The text below deals with one T cell receptor (beta chain). Its antigen is not identified. The sample comes from a study of T cell clones after liver transplantation. Study at large: Without induction therapy, subjects received standard immunosuppression until 12-24 months post-transplant. Broader study findings: Rather than being deleted, graft donor-reactive T cells may have moved into the graft. These preliminary findings come from unstandardized post-transplant sampling times. Circulating graft-donor-reactive CD4 TCRbeta sequences fell significantly post-transplant in 5 of 8 subjects.

The table came from immunoSEQ multiplex PCR; TCRdb's copy has only in-frame clones and leaves some out. The sample has 8,000 to 10,000 clones, over 60% seen once. The CDR3 length is 15 residues. Germline V gene sequence: CDR1 MGHRA, CDR2 YSYEKL. Between the trimmed V and J ends, which lost 0 bases and 2 bases, there was a span of 8 bases. The chain joins TRBV4-1 to TRBJ1-5; the D is unclear. The source is a human patient who received a liver transplant. Part of the T cell pool may stem from the graft donor. Here the sequenced sample was CD8+ T cells from blood, taken at the roughly 16-month timepoint. CDR3 in amino acids: CASSQDGVGNQPQHF. The CDR3 DNA sequence: TGCGCCAGCAGCCAAGATGGGGTTGGCAATCAGCCCCAGCATTTT.